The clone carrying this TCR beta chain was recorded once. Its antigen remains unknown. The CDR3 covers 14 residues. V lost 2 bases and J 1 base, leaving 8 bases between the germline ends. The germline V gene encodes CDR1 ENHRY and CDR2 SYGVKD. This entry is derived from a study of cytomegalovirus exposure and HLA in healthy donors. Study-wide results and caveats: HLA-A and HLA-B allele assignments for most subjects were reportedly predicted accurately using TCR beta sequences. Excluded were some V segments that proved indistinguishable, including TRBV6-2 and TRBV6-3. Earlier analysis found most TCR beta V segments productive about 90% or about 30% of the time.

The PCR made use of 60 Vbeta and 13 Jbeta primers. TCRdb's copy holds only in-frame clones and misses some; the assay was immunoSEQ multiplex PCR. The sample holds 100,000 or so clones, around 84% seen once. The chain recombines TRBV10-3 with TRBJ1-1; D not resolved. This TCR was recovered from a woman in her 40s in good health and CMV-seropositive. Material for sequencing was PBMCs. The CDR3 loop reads CAISEGISNTEAFF. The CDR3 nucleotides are TGTGCCATCAGTGAGGGCATATCGAACACTGAAGCTTTCTTT.